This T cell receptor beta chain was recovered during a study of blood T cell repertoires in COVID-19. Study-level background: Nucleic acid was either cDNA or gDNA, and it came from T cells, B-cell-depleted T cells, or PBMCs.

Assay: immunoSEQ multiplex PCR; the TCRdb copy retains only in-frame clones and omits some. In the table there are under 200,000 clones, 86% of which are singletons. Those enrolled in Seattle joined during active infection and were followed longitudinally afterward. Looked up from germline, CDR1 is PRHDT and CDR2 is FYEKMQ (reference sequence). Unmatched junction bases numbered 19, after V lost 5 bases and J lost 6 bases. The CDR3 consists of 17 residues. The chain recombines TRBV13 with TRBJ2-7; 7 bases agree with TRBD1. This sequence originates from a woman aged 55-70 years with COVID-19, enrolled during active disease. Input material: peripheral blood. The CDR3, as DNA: TGTGCCAGCAGCAGGGGAAACAGGGGTACGTTCTTAAGCGAGCAGTACTTC. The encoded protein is CASSRGNRGTFLSEQYF.